A selection of T cell receptor beta chains follows, all from one sample in a study of regulatory T cells in long-lasting Graves disease. TCRdb passed the multiplex PCR reads through MiXCR, listing each CDR3 protein once. The data show 530,000 or so distinct CDR3 sequences, about 16% seen once. These data were also reused for a study on T cells in Graves' hyperthyroidism and ophthalmopathy.

The input for sequencing was peripheral blood mononuclear cells (PBMCs), taken at new diagnosis, from a patient treated with antithyroid drugs. Receptor source: a man aged 18 to 29 with Graves disease. Both conserved end residues are part of each CDR3. D genes are given only for firm matches. Only part of the rows carry a size: once, few, many, or a class if the clone is expanded.

CDR3 DNA | CDR3 protein | CDR3 length | J gene | D gene | V gene | clone size
TGCGCCAGCAGCTTGGTCCCGGGACAGGGGGGCAATGAGCAGTTCTTC | CASSLVPGQGGNEQFF | 16 | TRBJ2-1 | TRBD1 | TRBV5-1 | many
TGCGCCAGCAGCCTTGGGGACAGTCTCTCCTACGAGCAGTACTTC | CASSLGDSLSYEQYF | 15 | TRBJ2-7 | TRBD1 | TRBV5-1 | many
TGTGCCAGCAGCCAACCGCAGGGATTGAACACTGAAGCTTTCTTT | CASSQPQGLNTEAFF | 15 | TRBJ1-1 | NA | TRBV3-1 | few
TGTGCCACCACAAGGACAGGGGGCTACGAGCAGTACTTC | CATTRTGGYEQYF | 13 | TRBJ2-7 | TRBD1 | TRBV10-3 | many
TGTGCCAGCAGTCCGACAGCTAACTATGGCTACACCTTC | CASSPTANYGYTF | 13 | TRBJ1-2 | NA | TRBV27 | NA
TGTGCCAGCGGGCGGGAGGCCGTCACAGATACGCAGTATTTT | CASGREAVTDTQYF | 14 | TRBJ2-3 | TRBD2 | TRBV6-2/TRBV6-3 | few
TGCGCCAGCAGCTCGCGGGCCGGTGGTAATGAGCAGTTCTTC | CASSSRAGGNEQFF | 14 | TRBJ2-1 | NA | TRBV5-1 | many
TGTGCCAGCAGTCAGATAACAGGGGCTGTCACTGAAGCTTTCTTT | CASSQITGAVTEAFF | 15 | TRBJ1-1 | TRBD1 | TRBV27 | many
TGTGCCAGCAGACGACAGGGGGCCACCGGGGAGCTGTTTTTT | CASRRQGATGELFF | 14 | TRBJ2-2 | TRBD1 | TRBV12-3/TRBV12-4 | many
TGTGCCAGCACCTTGGGGGGGGCAGAGACCCAGTACTTC | CASTLGGAETQYF | 13 | TRBJ2-5 | NA | TRBV11-2 | many
TGTGCCAGCAGCTTAGGAAGGACTAGCGGGAGTCGTATCGGGGAGCTGTTTTTT | CASSLGRTSGSRIGELFF | 18 | TRBJ2-2 | TRBD2 | TRBV7-8 | NA
TGTGCCAGCAGTGAGGTCGGTACGCAGTATTTT | CASSEVGTQYF | 11 | TRBJ2-3 | NA | TRBV6-1 | many
TGTGCCAGCAGTCCTGGGACTGCCGGGGAGCTGTTTTTT | CASSPGTAGELFF | 13 | TRBJ2-2 | NA | TRBV28 | NA
TGCGCCAGCAGCGTACTCAGGGGGCAGGCTGAAGCTTTCTTT | CASSVLRGQAEAFF | 14 | TRBJ1-1 | TRBD1 | TRBV5-1 | many
TGTGCCAGCAGCTTGACGAGTGAAGCTTTCTTT | CASSLTSEAFF | 11 | TRBJ1-1 | NA | TRBV11-2 | many
TGCGCCAGCACCAGACCATTCACTAACTATGGCTACACCTTC | CASTRPFTNYGYTF | 14 | TRBJ1-2 | NA | TRBV4-1 | NA
TGTGCCAGCAGCCAAGATCGGACAGATGAAAAACTGTTTTTT | CASSQDRTDEKLFF | 14 | TRBJ1-4 | NA | TRBV3-1 | many
TGTGCCAGCACCGGACAGGAAGGCGATGGCTACACCTTC | CASTGQEGDGYTF | 13 | TRBJ1-2 | TRBD1 | TRBV7-9 | many
TGTGCCAGCAGGGGACAGGGGGCGAACGAGCAGTACTTC | CASRGQGANEQYF | 13 | TRBJ2-7 | TRBD1 | TRBV6-1 | many